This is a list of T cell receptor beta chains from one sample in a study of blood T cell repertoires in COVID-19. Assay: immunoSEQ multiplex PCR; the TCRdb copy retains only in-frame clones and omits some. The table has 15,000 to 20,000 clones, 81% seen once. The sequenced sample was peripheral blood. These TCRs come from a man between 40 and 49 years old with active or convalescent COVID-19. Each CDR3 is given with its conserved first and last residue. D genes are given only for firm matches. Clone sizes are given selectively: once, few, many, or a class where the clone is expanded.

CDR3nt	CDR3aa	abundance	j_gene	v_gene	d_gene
TGCGCCAGCAGCTTGGAGCATCCCGGGGAGCTGTTTTTT	CASSLEHPGELFF	.	TRBJ2-2	TRBV5-1	.
TGTGCTAGTGGTTTGGACAGGGACGGCTACACCTTC	CASGLDRDGYTF	.	TRBJ1-2	TRBV12-5	.
TGTGCCAGCAGCTTAGGGGCCGGGACAGGGGACCTTAATTCACCCCTCCACTTT	CASSLGAGTGDLNSPLHF	.	TRBJ1-6	TRBV11-2	TRBD1
TGCAGTGCGAGTTGGGTTGGACAGATGTATTCAGAGACCCAGTACTTC	CSASWVGQMYSETQYF	.	TRBJ2-5	TRBV20-1	.
TGTGCCAGCAGTAGGAGGAGCACAGATACGCAGTATTTT	CASSRRSTDTQYF	.	TRBJ2-3	TRBV2	.
TGTGCCAGCAGCGCGCGGACGGGAAAGCAGTTCTTC	CASSARTGKQFF	.	TRBJ2-1	TRBV7-3	.
TGTGCCGCGGGGTTAACGAACACCGGGGAGCTGTTTTTT	CAAGLTNTGELFF	few	TRBJ2-2	TRBV3-1/TRBV3-2	.
TGTGCCAGCAGTTTTCAGGCTACGAGCTCTGGAAACACCATATATTTT	CASSFQATSSGNTIYF	few	TRBJ1-3	TRBV6-6	.
TGTGCCATCAGTGAAGGGACAGGTGCGTTTGAAAACATTCAGTACTTC	CAISEGTGAFENIQYF	.	TRBJ2-4	TRBV10-3	TRBD1
TGCGCCAGCAGCTTGTGGGGGACAGGGGGAAATGAAAAACTGTTTTTT	CASSLWGTGGNEKLFF	.	TRBJ1-4	TRBV5-1	TRBD1
TGTGCCAGCAGCGCTTCGACTATAGGACAGGGGCAAAATTCACCCCTCCACTTT	CASSASTIGQGQNSPLHF	few	TRBJ1-6	TRBV9	TRBD1
TGTGCCAGCAGCCCCGGAGGCGGCCGGGTCGTATCTGAAGCTTTCTTT	CASSPGGGRVVSEAFF	.	TRBJ1-1	TRBV14	.
TGTGCCAGCAAGGCCGGGGTAGTCACTAATGAAAAACTGTTTTTT	CASKAGVVTNEKLFF	once	TRBJ1-4	TRBV2	.
TGTGCCAGCAGTTTATCATGGGGAGGCGATGAGCAGTTCTTC	CASSLSWGGDEQFF	medium-sized	TRBJ2-1	TRBV27	.
TGTGCCAGCAACTATGCGGGGGGGGCCTACGAGCAGTACTTC	CASNYAGGAYEQYF	.	TRBJ2-7	TRBV6-5	TRBD2
TGTGCCAGTAGTTCCGGGACTGGAAGCTCCTACGAGCAGTACTTC	CASSSGTGSSYEQYF	.	TRBJ2-7	TRBV19	.
TGCGCCAGCACCCCGGGTGGGGCATCCTCCGAGCAGTACTTC	CASTPGGASSEQYF	.	TRBJ2-7	TRBV5-1	.
TGTGCCAGCAGCCTAAGACAGGCCTCGCGGGCCACAGATACGCAGTATTTT	CASSLRQASRATDTQYF	once	TRBJ2-3	TRBV5-4	.
TGTGCCAGCAGTGACAGGGGGCCATCAGATACGCAGTATTTT	CASSDRGPSDTQYF	.	TRBJ2-3	TRBV27	TRBD1
TGTGCCAGCAGTGATCAGGGCCGGAATGAGCAGTTCTTC	CASSDQGRNEQFF	.	TRBJ2-1	TRBV6-1	.
TGTGCCAGCAGCCAGACAGGGGTCGAGCAGTACTTC	CASSQTGVEQYF	.	TRBJ2-7	TRBV11-2	TRBD1
TGTGCCAGCAGCCGTGGCGGGGCGCAGAACAATCAGCCCCAGCATTTT	CASSRGGAQNNQPQHF	.	TRBJ1-5	TRBV7-2	.
TGCGCCAGCAGCCAAGAGATAACAGGGGGCCTACAGAACTATGGCTACACCTTC	CASSQEITGGLQNYGYTF	.	TRBJ1-2	TRBV4-3	TRBD1
TGCGCCAGCAGCCAAGAGCTCCGGCAGCCCCAGCATTTT	CASSQELRQPQHF	.	TRBJ1-5	TRBV4-3	.
TGCGCCAGCAGCCGTTCCGGAGAGACCCAGTACTTC	CASSRSGETQYF	.	TRBJ2-5	TRBV5-1	.
TGTGCCAGCACCGAGTGGGGGGGCGGGTCACCCCTCCACTTT	CASTEWGGGSPLHF	few	TRBJ1-6	TRBV5-6	.
TGTGCCAGCACCGGGTCCCGAACGGGCACTGAAGCTTTCTTT	CASTGSRTGTEAFF	.	TRBJ1-1	TRBV11-2	.
TGTGCCAGCAGCCAAACCCTAGCGGGGGGTCACACCGGGGAGCTGTTTTTT	CASSQTLAGGHTGELFF	medium-sized	TRBJ2-2	TRBV4-2	TRBD2
TGTGCCAGCAGTTCCCGGGACAGGTTCTACGAGCAGTACTTC	CASSSRDRFYEQYF	.	TRBJ2-7	TRBV6-6	TRBD1
TGTGCCAGCTCGAGTCCATCTAGCACAGATACGCAGTATTTT	CASSSPSSTDTQYF	.	TRBJ2-3	TRBV18	.
TGTGCCAGCAGTTTACCCCAAGCGGGGCCGAACACTGAAGCTTTCTTT	CASSLPQAGPNTEAFF	.	TRBJ1-1	TRBV6-6	.
TGTGCCAGCTCACCGGGACTAGAGCACGTTAATGAGCAGTTCTTC	CASSPGLEHVNEQFF	once	TRBJ2-1	TRBV18	TRBD2
TGTGCCAGCAGCTCCGGGGGTAAGCTGAGGGGATTCGAGCAGTACTTC	CASSSGGKLRGFEQYF	few	TRBJ2-7	TRBV5-6	.
TGTGCCAGTAGTACGGGGGTACGTGGCTACACCTTC	CASSTGVRGYTF	once	TRBJ1-2	TRBV19	.
TGTGCCAGCAGCTACGGGACAGGGGAGGGCACTGAAGCTTTCTTT	CASSYGTGEGTEAFF	.	TRBJ1-1	TRBV7-6	TRBD1
TGTGCCAGCAGCGGGGCCGGGGGGGTGGATACGCAGTATTTT	CASSGAGGVDTQYF	.	TRBJ2-3	TRBV7-2	TRBD2
TGTGCCAGTAGTATAGGGTACAGGGATGGGAACACTGAAGCTTTCTTT	CASSIGYRDGNTEAFF	once	TRBJ1-1	TRBV19	.
TGTGCCAGCAGCTTAGTGGGCCAGGTTCCTTCCTATGGCTACACCTTC	CASSLVGQVPSYGYTF	.	TRBJ1-2	TRBV11-2	.
TGTGCCAGTGGGACAGGGCTTTATGGCTACACCTTC	CASGTGLYGYTF	.	TRBJ1-2	TRBV19	TRBD1
TGTGCCAGCAGCCCGAGGCTAGACTACGAGCAGTACTTC	CASSPRLDYEQYF	.	TRBJ2-7	TRBV3-1/TRBV3-2	.
TGTGCCAGCAGCTCTATTGAGTTCTTTGACTATGGCTACACCTTC	CASSSIEFFDYGYTF	.	TRBJ1-2	TRBV7-2	.
TGCAGCGTTGAAGATATGGGACACACAGATACGCAGTATTTT	CSVEDMGHTDTQYF	.	TRBJ2-3	TRBV29-1	.
TGTGCCAGCAGCGTAGGCGGAGAATCCTATGGCTACACCTTC	CASSVGGESYGYTF	.	TRBJ1-2	TRBV9	.
TGTGCCAGCAGCCTACCGGGACTAGCACAAGAGACCCAGTACTTC	CASSLPGLAQETQYF	.	TRBJ2-5	TRBV21-1	.
TGCGCCAGCAGCTTGGCGCTATACGGGGAGCTGTTTTTT	CASSLALYGELFF	once	TRBJ2-2	TRBV5-1	.
TGTGCCAGCAGCCAAGACGGCGGGGCGGCCAAAAACATTCAGTACTTC	CASSQDGGAAKNIQYF	.	TRBJ2-4	TRBV3-1/TRBV3-2	.
TGTGCCAGCAGCTTAGCGCGAGGGCTGAACACTGAAGCTTTCTTT	CASSLARGLNTEAFF	.	TRBJ1-1	TRBV7-9	.
TGCAGCGTTTTGGAACAGTTCAACACCGGGGAGCTGTTTTTT	CSVLEQFNTGELFF	.	TRBJ2-2	TRBV29-1	.
TGCGCCAGCAGCCCGATAATTAGCTCTGGAAACACCATATATTTT	CASSPIISSGNTIYF	once	TRBJ1-3	TRBV5-1	.
TGTGCCAGCAGTTACGGGACAGGGGCCTACAATGAGCAGTTCTTC	CASSYGTGAYNEQFF	.	TRBJ2-1	TRBV6-6	TRBD1
TGTGCCAGCAGCCTACTGAATACCGGGGAGCTGTTTTTT	CASSLLNTGELFF	.	TRBJ2-2	TRBV12-3/TRBV12-4	.
TGTGCCAGCAGCTTATTTACAACGGAGACCCAGTACTTC	CASSLFTTETQYF	.	TRBJ2-5	TRBV7-2	.
TGTGCCACCAGCAGAGATGGAGGTGATCAGCCCCAGCATTTT	CATSRDGGDQPQHF	.	TRBJ1-5	TRBV15	.
TGTGCCAGTAGCAAAAATACAGGGGGATTGAGGGCCTACGAGCAGTACTTC	CASSKNTGGLRAYEQYF	.	TRBJ2-7	TRBV19	TRBD1
TGTGCCAGCAGCTTAGCGTTGGGAGATAATTCACCCCTCCACTTT	CASSLALGDNSPLHF	.	TRBJ1-6	TRBV7-9	.
TGTGCCAGCAGCTTAGAGAGCACTGGTTATGGCTACACCTTC	CASSLESTGYGYTF	few	TRBJ1-2	TRBV7-9	.
TGTGCCAGCAGCTTAGCTAGAACCGGGACTCCCTACAATGAGCAGTTCTTC	CASSLARTGTPYNEQFF	.	TRBJ2-1	TRBV7-9	.
TGCGCCAGCAGCCCCGGGAGGGGGGGAGACTACGAGCAGTACTTC	CASSPGRGGDYEQYF	.	TRBJ2-7	TRBV5-1	TRBD2
TGTGCCAGCAGCCCATTCGGACAGGGTAACTATGGCTACACCTTC	CASSPFGQGNYGYTF	once	TRBJ1-2	TRBV14	TRBD1
TGCGCCAGCAGCCAAGAAGTTGAGCCCCGCGCGCAGTACTTC	CASSQEVEPRAQYF	.	TRBJ2-7	TRBV4-1	.